This TCR beta chain emerged from a study of shared clonotypes between healthy human individuals. Sequencing used immunoSEQ multiplex PCR; TCRdb keeps in-frame clones, though not all of them. The data contain around 600,000 clones, nearly 98% of them singletons. Terminally differentiated effector memory CD45RA+ cells were excluded by CCR7 positive selection of CD45RO-negative cells. This clone was counted once. Looked up from germline, CDR1 is SEHNR and CDR2 is FQNEAQ (reference sequence). The CDR3 covers 17 residues. With V trimmed by 5 bases and J by 3 bases, 13 bases remained unmatched. This receptor was taken from a man aged 25 to 40 in good health. The sample was naive CD8+ T cells sorted from blood. J is TRBJ2-4 and V is TRBV7-9; 7 bases match TRBD2. The CDR3: CASSLAAGDGVKNIQYF. CDR3 DNA: TGTGCCAGCAGCCTCGCGGCGGGGGACGGAGTCAAAAACATTCAGTACTTC.